Shown below are 5 T cell receptor beta chains from a single sample sequenced in a study of blood T cells in healthy people across ages. It was with a sample-barcoded 5' primer and a J-beta primer mix that a second PCR of roughly 7 to 11 cycles was run. TCRdb independently ran MiXCR on the 5' RACE reads; one entry per CDR3 protein. The sample shows 1.5 million to 2 million distinct CDR3 sequences, approximately 50% of them seen only once. The sample taken for sequencing was blood. These receptors were obtained from a woman aged 40 to 50 in good health.

The rearrangement uses TRBV6-4 and TRBJ2-5; 8 bases align to TRBD1. CDR1 is MRHNA and CDR2 is SNTAGT in the germline V gene. The CDR3 loop spans 17 amino acids. Losses at the gene ends were 2 bases for V and 4 bases for J; bases not matched to a gene: 12. The CDR3 protein is CASSDARAGGALETQYF. CDR3 nucleotide sequence: TGTGCCAGCAGTGACGCAAGGGCAGGGGGCGCGTTAGAGACCCAGTACTTC.

This clonotype was counted many times. One junction end disagrees with the germline gene, perhaps due to a read error. The V gene is TRBV5-1, the J gene TRBJ2-7; possibly TRBD1 for D (6 bases). CDR1 and CDR2 (germline): SGHRS, YFSETQ. CDR3 length: 12 amino acids. CDR3 protein: CASRGGSYEQYF. DNA of the CDR3: TGTGCCAGCAGAGGGGGATCCTACGAGCAGTACTTC.

The rearrangement uses TRBV29-1 and TRBJ2-1; 14 bases match TRBD2. The CDR3 runs 15 residues. Trimming cost V 6 bases and J 7 bases; bases outside gene matches: 8. Germline V gene data show CDR1 as SQVTM and CDR2 as ANQGSEA. The DNA of the CDR3 is TGCAGCGTAGACACTAGACTAGCGGGGGGGAATGAGCAGTTCTTC. Residues: CSVDTRLAGGNEQFF.

This clonotype was detected a few times. Here the CDR3 DNA reads TGTGCCAGCACCAAGGCTAGCTATTCCGGCTACACCTTC. It translates to CASTKASYSGYTF. The rearrangement links TRBV28 to TRBJ1-2; D is unresolved. CDR1 is MDHEN and CDR2 is SYDVKM in the germline V gene. Between the trimmed V and J ends, which lost 7 bases and 8 bases, there was a span of 17 bases. The CDR3 runs to 13 residues.

The V gene is TRBV6-5, the J gene TRBJ1-6; 9 bases map to TRBD1. In germline, CDR1 is MNHEY, CDR2 SVGAGI. The CDR3 is 16 residues long. V shed 6 bases and J 5 bases; nucleotides not matched to a gene: 8. The CDR3 bases are TGTGCCAGCAGAATAGACAGGGGGGGAAATAATTCACCCCTCCACTTT. It encodes CASRIDRGGNNSPLHF.